The 11 T cell receptor beta chains reported below all come from one sample, sequenced in a study of PD-1 blockade in classical Hodgkin lymphoma. Relapse was seen in all patients after autologous stem cell transplantation, and brentuximab vedotin exposure was variable. Sequenced by immunoSEQ multiplex PCR; TCRdb stores in-frame clones only, minus some. The sample includes some 60,000 clones, 85% to 90% of them seen just once. The material sequenced was peripheral blood mononuclear cells (PBMCs), taken at baseline. These receptors were taken from a human donor with classical Hodgkin lymphoma.

The chain couples TRBV28 to TRBJ1-4; D perhaps matches TRBD1 (6 bases). This CDR3 has 15 amino acids. Per the germline V gene, CDR1 is MDHEN and CDR2 is SYDVKM. V was shortened by 2 bases and J by 4 bases, with 11 bases between the two germline ends. This CDR3 reads CASSLHREVNEKLFF. The CDR3 bases are TGTGCCAGCAGTTTACACAGGGAGGTTAATGAAAAACTGTTTTTT.

This clone is medium-sized by share. The identical CDR3 is also encoded by other nucleotide sequences in the sample. J is TRBJ1-1 and V is TRBV30, with D uncertain. The CDR3 has 14 residues. V was shortened by 1 base and J by 2 bases, with 11 bases between the two germline ends. Germline V lookup: CDR1 GTSNPN, CDR2 SVGIG (reference sequence). The CDR3 nucleotides read TGTGCCTGGAGTGATTTCAGACCAAACACTGAAGCTTTCTTT. This sequence encodes CAWSDFRPNTEAFF.

The V and J genes are TRBV6-4 and TRBJ1-5; TRBD1 matches at 7 bases. CDR1 MRHNA and CDR2 SNTAGT come from the germline V gene. The ends lost 6 bases at V and 1 base at J; junction bases unmatched: 12. The CDR3 runs 17 residues. The CDR3 protein is CASSYTSGTDSNQPQHF. CDR3 nucleotides: TGTGCCAGCAGCTACACTTCCGGGACAGACAGCAATCAGCCCCAGCATTTT.

The V gene is TRBV19, the J gene TRBJ2-3, with D perhaps TRBD1 (6 bases). The CDR3 has 15 amino acids. CDR1 is LNHDA and CDR2 is SQIVND in the germline V gene (reference sequence). V gave up 3 bases and J gave up 1 base, with 11 bases separating them. For the CDR3, the DNA is TGTGCCAGTAGTATGAGTGGGGGCCGCACAGATACGCAGTATTTT. Its protein product is CASSMSGGRTDTQYF.

The chain uses TRBV18 and TRBJ2-7, with a weak D call TRBD2 (5 bases). Trimming shortened V by 3 bases and J by 5 bases, and 8 bases separated the two germline ends. The germline V gene encodes CDR1 KGHSH and CDR2 LQKENI. The length of the CDR3 is 12 residues. CDR3 in DNA: TGTGCCAGCTCACCGGGAGACAACGAGCAGTACTTC. It yields the protein CASSPGDNEQYF.

V is TRBV18 and J is TRBJ1-1; 8 bases align to TRBD1. Trimming took 4 bases from V and 0 from J; bases not matched to a gene: 7. Germline CDR1 reads KGHSH; CDR2 reads LQKENI. CDR3 size: 16 residues. The CDR3 reads CASSQQDRDMNTEAFF. The CDR3 DNA is TGTGCCAGCTCACAACAGGACAGGGATATGAACACTGAAGCTTTCTTT.

V and J are TRBV6-1 and TRBJ1-1, with D unresolved. The V gene's germline CDR1 is MNHNS and CDR2 SASEGT. With 8 bases removed from V and 2 bases from J, the gap between germline ends came to 9 bases. The CDR3 is 12 amino acids. The CDR3 loop is CASLPDNTEAFF. The DNA for the CDR3 is TGTGCCAGCCTACCGGATAACACTGAAGCTTTCTTT.

The rearrangement uses TRBV28 and TRBJ1-2; tentatively, D is TRBD1 (6 bases). Germline values: CDR1 MDHEN, CDR2 SYDVKM. The CDR3 is made up of 13 amino acids. Trimming left V 8 bases short and J 3 bases short, with 13 bases between. In nucleotides, the CDR3 is TGTGCCAGCGTGCCGGACAGTTACTATGGCTACACCTTC. The encoded protein is CASVPDSYYGYTF.

Only a few counts were recorded for this clone. CDR3 DNA: TGTGCCAGCATTAGTAATCAGCCCCAGCATTTT. It yields the protein CASISNQPQHF. V usage is TRBV10-3 and J usage is TRBJ1-5; D gene ambiguous. V lost 10 bases to trimming and J lost 4 bases, with 8 bases between them. Germline V CDR1 and CDR2: ENHRY, SYGVKD. The CDR3 contains 11 residues.

Only a few counts were recorded for this clone. This chain joins TRBV4-1 and TRBJ1-2, with D unresolved. Germline V lookup: CDR1 MGHRA, CDR2 YSYEKL. V was pared by 1 base and J by 9 bases, with 18 bases between. There are 15 residues in the CDR3. The CDR3 region has the DNA TGCGCCAGCAGCCAAGGGCTCCAGGACCGTGGAAGCTACACCTTC. This gives the protein CASSQGLQDRGSYTF.

This chain connects TRBV7-8 to TRBJ2-7; 7 nucleotides line up with TRBD1. V gave up 1 base and J gave up 1 base; unmatched junction bases: 4. The CDR3 contains 15 residues. Germline lookup yields CDR1 SGHVS and CDR2 FQNEAQ. The CDR3 DNA sequence: TGTGCCAGCAGCTTAGGACGGGACAGATCCTACGAGCAGTACTTC. Protein product: CASSLGRDRSYEQYF.